These 7 T cell receptor beta chains share one sample of origin, sequenced in a study of T cells in Graves' hyperthyroidism and ophthalmopathy. The CDR3 regions of TCR beta were amplified from RNA transcripts. During a first-round RT-PCR of the TCR CDR3, the HTBI primer set was used. TCRdb redid the calling of the multiplex PCR reads with MiXCR, one entry per CDR3 protein. In the table there are 200,000 to 250,000 distinct CDR3 sequences, around 18% of which are singletons. Sample: blood. These receptors were taken from a man in his forties with Graves' hyperthyroidism.

Many counts were recorded for this clonotype. The chain couples TRBV5-1 to TRBJ2-7; TRBD1 is a possible D gene (5 bases). The CDR3 has 14 residues. Germline CDR1 reads SGHRS; CDR2 reads YFSETQ. The V gene lost 3 bases and the J gene lost 3 bases, with 13 bases spanning the gap. The CDR3 sequence: CASSSGKGHYEQYF. DNA for the CDR3: TGCGCCAGCAGCTCAGGGAAAGGTCACTACGAGCAGTACTTC.

This clonotype was detected many times. V and J are TRBV20-1 and TRBJ1-1; possibly TRBD1 for D (5 bases). The V and J ends lost 3 bases and 1 base respectively, with 6 bases between them. CDR3 length: 12 residues. Germline V lookup: CDR1 DFQATT, CDR2 SNEGSKA (reference sequence). CDR3 residues: CSASGGNTEAFF. CDR3 nucleotides: TGCAGTGCTAGTGGGGGGAACACTGAAGCTTTCTTT.

This clonotype has at least ten counts. The J gene is TRBJ1-2, the V gene TRBV10-3; D is undetermined. With 3 bases removed from V and 3 bases from J, the gap between germline ends came to 5 bases. Per germline, CDR1 ENHRY and CDR2 SYGVKD. CDR3 length equals 12 residues. As DNA, the CDR3 is TGTGCCATCAGTGACGGTTACTATGGCTACACCTTC. Protein sequence: CAISDGYYGYTF.

This clonotype was detected many times. The rearrangement links TRBV28 to TRBJ1-5; D is uncertain. With 2 bases removed from V and 0 bases from J, the gap between germline ends came to 8 bases. The CDR3 extends over 15 amino acids. CDR1 and CDR2 (germline): MDHEN, SYDVKM. In nucleotides, the CDR3 is TGTGCCAGCAGTTTAAGTGACTATAGCAATCAGCCCCAGCATTTT. Its protein is CASSLSDYSNQPQHF.

This clonotype has a count of ten or more. CDR3: CASSERARPHNEQFF. CDR3 nucleotide sequence: TGTGCCAGCAGTGAACGGGCAAGGCCTCACAATGAGCAGTTCTTC. The chain combines TRBV6-1 with TRBJ2-1; D remains ambiguous. V shed 2 bases and J shed 5 bases, with 13 bases lying between them. Looked up from germline, CDR1 is MNHNS and CDR2 is SASEGT. The CDR3 consists of 15 residues.

This clonotype was observed many times. The J gene is TRBJ1-1, the V gene TRBV3-1; 8 nucleotides line up with TRBD1. Germline V gene lookup returns CDR1 LGHDT and CDR2 YNNKEL (reference sequence). The CDR3 contains 14 residues. V shed 7 bases, J shed 8 bases, and the junction held 12 bases outside the gene matches. Here the CDR3 reads CASTIRGRSWEAFF. The CDR3 DNA is TGTGCCAGCACTATCAGGGGGCGATCTTGGGAAGCTTTCTTT.

This clonotype appeared a few times. V usage is TRBV4-2 and J usage is TRBJ2-6, with a tentative D call TRBD1 (6 bases). V was cut by 0 bases and J by 2 bases, with 8 bases left in between. Per the germline V gene, CDR1 is LGHNA and CDR2 is YNFKEQ. This CDR3 contains 16 residues. In nucleotides, the CDR3 is TGTGCCAGCAGCCAAGATGGGGGCGCTGGGGCCAACGTCCTGACTTTC. It specifies CASSQDGGAGANVLTF.